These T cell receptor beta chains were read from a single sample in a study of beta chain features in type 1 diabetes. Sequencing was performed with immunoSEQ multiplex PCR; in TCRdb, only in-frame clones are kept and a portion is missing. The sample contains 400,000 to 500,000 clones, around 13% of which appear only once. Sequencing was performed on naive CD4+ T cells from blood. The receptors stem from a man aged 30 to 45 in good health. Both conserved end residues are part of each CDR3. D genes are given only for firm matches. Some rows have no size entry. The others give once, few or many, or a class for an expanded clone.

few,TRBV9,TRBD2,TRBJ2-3,CASSVLAVTDTQYF,TGTGCCAGCAGCGTACTAGCGGTCACAGATACGCAGTATTTT
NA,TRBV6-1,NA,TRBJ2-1,CASSRDYNEQFF,TGTGCCAGCAGTCGGGACTACAATGAGCAGTTCTTC
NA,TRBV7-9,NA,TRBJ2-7,CASSRGEGTYEQYF,TGTGCCAGCAGCCGAGGAGAAGGGACCTACGAGCAGTACTTC
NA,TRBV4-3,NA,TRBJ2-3,CASSQEGGGPDTQYF,TGCGCCAGCAGCCAAGAAGGGGGGGGACCAGATACGCAGTATTTT
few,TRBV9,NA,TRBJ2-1,CASSVRPSPYNEQFF,TGTGCCAGCAGCGTACGCCCTAGCCCCTACAATGAGCAGTTCTTC
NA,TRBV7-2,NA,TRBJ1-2,CASSPRGGYGYTF,TGTGCCAGCAGCCCCCGAGGTGGCTATGGCTACACCTTC
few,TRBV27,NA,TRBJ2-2,CASTLRGSIVSGELFF,TGTGCCAGCACCTTAAGGGGTAGTATAGTTTCAGGGGAGCTGTTTTTT
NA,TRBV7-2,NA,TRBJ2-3,CASSVAGTDTQYF,TGTGCCAGCAGCGTAGCTGGTACAGATACGCAGTATTTT
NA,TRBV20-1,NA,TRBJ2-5,CSAVGGETQYF,TGCAGTGCGGTGGGGGGAGAGACCCAGTACTTC
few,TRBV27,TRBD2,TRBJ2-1,CASRLDSGSSYNEQFF,TGTGCCAGCAGACTAGATAGCGGGAGCTCCTACAATGAGCAGTTCTTC
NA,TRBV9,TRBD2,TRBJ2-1,CASSAGGLAGLYNEQFF,TGTGCCAGCAGCGCCGGGGGACTAGCGGGCCTATACAATGAGCAGTTCTTC
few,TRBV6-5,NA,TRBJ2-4,CASSYSRGPGIQYF,TGTGCCAGCAGTTACTCCCGGGGTCCCGGCATTCAGTACTTC
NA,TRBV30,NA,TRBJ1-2,CAWGGTMDGYTF,TGTGCCTGGGGTGGAACTATGGATGGCTACACCTTC
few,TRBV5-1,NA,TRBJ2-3,CASSGGLRPRPDTQYF,TGCGCCAGCAGCGGGGGACTCAGGCCAAGACCAGATACGCAGTATTTT
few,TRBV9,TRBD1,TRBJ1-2,CASSVRQGAYGYTF,TGTGCCAGCAGCGTACGACAGGGGGCCTATGGCTACACCTTC
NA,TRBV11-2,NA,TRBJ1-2,CASSLEGPLGYTF,TGTGCCAGCAGCTTGGAAGGACCACTCGGCTACACCTTC
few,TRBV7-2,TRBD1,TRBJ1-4,CASTPGTGAEKLFF,TGTGCCAGCACCCCCGGGACAGGGGCTGAAAAACTGTTTTTT
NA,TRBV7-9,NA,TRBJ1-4,CASSYQGAPNEKLFF,TGTGCCAGCAGCTACCAGGGTGCCCCTAATGAAAAACTGTTTTTT
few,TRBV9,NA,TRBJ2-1,CASSGMREQFF,TGTGCCAGCAGCGGGATGAGGGAGCAGTTCTTC
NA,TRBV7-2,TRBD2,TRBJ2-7,CASRSGTSYEQYF,TGTGCCAGCAGATCCGGGACTAGCTACGAGCAGTACTTC
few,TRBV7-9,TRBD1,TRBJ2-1,CASSLAGQIYNEQFF,TGTGCCAGCAGCTTAGCGGGACAGATTTACAATGAGCAGTTCTTC
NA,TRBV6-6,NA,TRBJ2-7,CASSYRDTKYF,TGTGCCAGCAGCTACCGGGACACCAAGTACTTC
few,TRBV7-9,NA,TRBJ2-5,CASSYNRIGETQYF,TGTGCCAGCAGCTATAACAGGATTGGAGAGACCCAGTACTTC
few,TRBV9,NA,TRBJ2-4,CASSPRDTLIGENIQYF,TGTGCCAGCAGCCCCCGGGACACCCTAATTGGGGAAAACATTCAGTACTTC
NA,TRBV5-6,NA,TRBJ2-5,CASSSVSRHRRPQETQYF,TGTGCCAGCAGCTCGGTCAGCCGCCACCGAAGGCCACAAGAGACCCAGTACTTC
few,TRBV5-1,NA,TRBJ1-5,CASSSYAVPQHF,TGCGCCAGCAGCTCTTATGCTGTGCCCCAGCATTTT
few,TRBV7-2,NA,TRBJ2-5,CASSLESLNQETQYF,TGTGCCAGCAGCTTAGAGAGTTTGAACCAAGAGACCCAGTACTTC
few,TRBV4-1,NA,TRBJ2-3,CASSQDSFAGDTQYF,TGCGCCAGCAGCCAAGATTCATTCGCCGGAGATACGCAGTATTTT
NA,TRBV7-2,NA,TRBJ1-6,CASSTGHNSPLHF,TGTGCCAGCAGCACCGGGCATAATTCACCCCTCCACTTT